This T cell receptor beta chain was recorded in a study of blood T cell repertoires in COVID-19. The CDR3 loop spans 15 amino acids. V lost 2 bases and J lost 8; bases outside the gene matches: 9. CDR1 is MDHEN and CDR2 is SYDVKM in the germline V gene. TCRdb keeps only in-frame clones here, not all; method: immunoSEQ multiplex PCR. The profile shows over 250,000 clones, about 93% of them singletons. Researchers sorted participants into cohorts using their self-reported clinical history. Cohort 3 donors counted as recovered after two negative PCRs, clearance, or resolved symptoms. Sequenced: PBMCs or T cells enriched from blood (not recorded which). The chain links TRBV28 to TRBJ1-5; 7 bases fit TRBD1. This sequence was found in a woman under 40 who had recovered from COVID-19. This CDR3 is CASSLTGETWEPQHF. The CDR3, as DNA: TGTGCCAGCAGTTTAACAGGGGAAACGTGGGAGCCCCAGCATTTT.